The 23 T cell receptor beta chains reported below all come from one sample, sequenced in a study of T cell repertoires in cytomegalovirus infection. TCRdb fed the reads into MiXCR, producing one record per CDR3 protein. The data hold fewer than 950,000 distinct CDR3 sequences, with over 25% observed a single time. No antigens are known for them. The specimen was cultured CD8+ T cells from PBMCs, collected from culture after CMV antigen stimulation. The source of these receptors is a human donor in good health (CMV status not recorded). Some clones in this sample may be carry-over from other donors' samples.

V usage is TRBV15 and J usage is TRBJ2-7; no definite D call. V gave up 3 bases and J gave up 3 bases, with 15 bases separating them. This CDR3 has 15 residues. Germline lookup yields CDR1 LNHNV and CDR2 YYDKDF (reference sequence). Here the CDR3 DNA reads TGTGCCACCAGCAGGGCTGACGTAGGGCTCTACGAGCAGTACTTC. Translating gives CATSRADVGLYEQYF.

The chain combines TRBV6-1 with TRBJ2-7; TRBD1 matches 7 bases. Germline V lookup: CDR1 MNHNS, CDR2 SASEGT. Trimming removed 8 bases from V and 2 bases from J; junction bases left unmatched: 6. The CDR3 has 13 amino acids. In DNA, the CDR3 is TGTGCCAGCGGCTGGACAGGAACCTACGAGCAGTACTTC. The encoded protein is CASGWTGTYEQYF.

The chain employs TRBV6-5 and TRBJ2-1, with 11 bases matching TRBD2. The CDR3 extends over 19 amino acids. The germline gives CDR1 MNHEY, CDR2 SVGAGI. Losses at the gene ends were 6 bases for V and 4 bases for J; bases not matched to a gene: 17. The CDR3: CASSRGLAGGRYPYNEQFF. The CDR3 DNA is TGTGCCAGCAGCCGAGGTCTAGCGGGGGGCCGCTATCCATACAATGAGCAGTTCTTC.

In its sample, this clonotype was seen once. J is TRBJ2-1 and V is TRBV6-5; 12 bases line up with TRBD2. Trimming removed 4 bases from V and 3 bases from J; junction bases left unmatched: 10. Germline V gene sequence: CDR1 MNHEY, CDR2 SVGAGI. This CDR3 has 18 amino acids. CDR3 loop: CASSSPTSGGPNYNEQFF. The CDR3 DNA sequence: TGTGCCAGCAGTTCCCCGACTAGCGGGGGCCCGAACTACAATGAGCAGTTCTTC.

The chain carries TRBV20-1 and TRBJ2-1, with 7 bases that match TRBD2. The CDR3 runs 12 residues. With 3 bases clipped from V and 6 bases from J, the junction kept 2 bases outside the gene matches. From germline, CDR1 is DFQATT and CDR2 SNEGSKA (reference sequence). The CDR3 spells CSARREGNEQFF. Here the CDR3 DNA reads TGCAGTGCTAGGAGGGAGGGCAATGAGCAGTTCTTC.

In nucleotides, the CDR3 is TGTGCCAGCAGCTACACGACAGGGACGTACGAGCAGTACTTC. Amino acids: CASSYTTGTYEQYF. This chain joins TRBV5-8 and TRBJ2-7; 7 bases match TRBD1. Germline loops: CDR1 SGHTS, CDR2 YDEGEE. The V gene end was trimmed by 3 bases and the J gene end by 4 bases; junction bases not matched to a gene: 7. CDR3 size: 14 residues.

This clonotype was counted at least ten times. The J gene is TRBJ1-5, the V gene TRBV12-3 or TRBV12-4; TRBD1 agrees at 8 bases. The CDR3 loop spans 16 amino acids. V lost 5 bases to trimming and J lost 1 base; unmatched junction nucleotides: 7. CDR3 sequence reads: CASSGQGLGSNQPQHF. The CDR3 nucleotides read TGTGCCAGCAGTGGACAGGGCTTGGGGAGCAATCAGCCCCAGCATTTT.

This clonotype was counted only a few times. The V and J genes are TRBV6-1 and TRBJ1-4; D is undetermined. Germline CDR1 and CDR2: MNHNS and SASEGT. The CDR3 spans 17 residues. V lost 4 bases and J 0 bases, leaving 15 bases between the germline ends. CDR3 sequence: CASSGDTETATNEKLFF. The CDR3, as DNA: TGTGCCAGCAGTGGTGATACGGAGACTGCAACTAATGAAAAACTGTTTTTT.

Details on this clonotype: It is likely a read error, because the conserved phenylalanine at the end of the CDR3 is missing. The chain employs TRBV4-1 and TRBJ1-5; unclear D gene. V was cut by 0 bases and J by 10 bases, with 16 bases left in between. Germline V gives CDR1 MGHRA, CDR2 YSYEKL. The CDR3 length is 15 residues. The CDR3 region is CASSQDTIPSRPQHL. CDR3 sequence (DNA): TGCGCCAGCAGCCAAGATACAATTCCAAGTCGACCCCAGCATCTT.

V is TRBV2 and J is TRBJ2-1; TRBD2 agrees at 10 bases. The CDR3 spans 17 residues. The J segment lost 8 bases and the V segment lost 2 bases, leaving 12 bases of the junction unmatched. Germline CDR1 is SNHLY and CDR2 is FYNNEI. The CDR3 region has the DNA TGTGCCAGCAGTGAACTCTCTAGCGGGGGAAAAACGGATGAGCAGTTCTTC. This sequence encodes CASSELSSGGKTDEQFF.

About this clonotype: A junction end diverges from the germline sequence, so it may reflect a read error. The J gene is TRBJ2-5, the V gene TRBV12-3 or TRBV12-4; 11 positions agree with TRBD2. The length of the CDR3 is 17 residues. CDR3 bases: TGTGCCAGCAGTTTTAAGACTAGCGGGGAGGCAAGAGAGGCCCAGTACTTC. Translating gives CASSFKTSGEAREAQYF.

J is TRBJ2-7 and V is TRBV25-1; TRBD1 agrees at 7 bases. Germline CDR1 MGHDK, CDR2 SYGVNS. Trimming took 6 bases from V and 6 from J; bases not matched to a gene: 14. This CDR3 region has 15 residues. The CDR3 reads CASRLLQGQESEQYV. DNA for the CDR3: TGTGCCAGCAGGCTATTACAGGGGCAGGAGTCCGAGCAGTACGTC.

The chain employs TRBV29-1 and TRBJ2-2, with D possibly called TRBD1 or TRBD2 (5 bases each). With 7 bases removed from V and 8 bases from J, the gap between germline ends came to 8 bases. The CDR3 spans 10 residues. In germline, CDR1 is SQVTM, CDR2 ANQGSEA. The CDR3 DNA follows: TGCAGCGCCAGGGAGGGGGAGCTGTTTTTT. It encodes CSAREGELFF.

This clonotype came up a few times. The chain employs TRBV19 and TRBJ2-6, with D unresolved. Trimming removed 7 bases at V and 0 bases at J, with 7 bases between. The CDR3 has 14 residues. The germline V gene has CDR1 LNHDA and CDR2 SQIVND (reference sequence). The CDR3 sequence is CASKAISGANVLTF. CDR3 nucleotide sequence: TGTGCCAGTAAAGCAATCTCTGGGGCCAACGTCCTGACTTTC.

The V and J genes are TRBV14 and TRBJ2-7; D perhaps matches TRBD1 (5 bases). Trimming removed 8 bases at V and 2 bases at J, with 13 bases between. The CDR3 loop spans 13 amino acids. In germline, CDR1 is SGHDN, CDR2 FVKESK. The DNA for the CDR3 is TGTGCCAGCTGCGAGGACATAACCTACGAGCAGTACTTC. It codes for CASCEDITYEQYF.

The rearrangement uses TRBV7-9 and TRBJ1-2; 9 bases align to TRBD1. V dropped 4 bases and J dropped 9; count of bases not matched to a gene: 12. The CDR3 is made up of 15 amino acids. CDR1 and CDR2 from the germline V gene are SEHNR and FQNEAQ (reference sequence). CDR3 protein: CASSSAGTGPWSYTF. The CDR3 bases are TGTGCCAGCAGCTCCGCCGGGACAGGGCCATGGAGCTACACCTTC.

The rearrangement uses TRBV19 and TRBJ1-2, with D maybe TRBD1 (6 bases). The CDR3 has 14 amino acids. CDR1 is LNHDA and CDR2 is SQIVND in the germline V gene (reference sequence). The ends were cut back, 10 bases at V and 5 bases at J, with 20 bases in the middle. CDR3 nucleotides: TGTGCCACCGCTCCGGGGGCACTCACTTATGGCTACACCTTC. Amino acids: CATAPGALTYGYTF.

The V call is TRBV2, the J call TRBJ1-6; D gene unclear. Trimming removed 4 bases from V and 10 bases from J, with 5 bases in between. The CDR3 extends over 11 amino acids. The germline CDR1 and CDR2 sequences are SNHLY and FYNNEI. This CDR3 is CASSARSPLHF. CDR3 nucleotides: TGTGCCAGCAGTGCCAGATCACCCCTCCACTTT. The variable domain in full, completed from reference TRBV2 and TRBJ1-6, reads EPEVTQTPSHQVTQMGQEVILRCVPISNHLYFYWYRQILGQKVEFLVSFYNNEISEKSEIFDDQFSVERPDGSNFTLKIRSTKLEDSAMYFCASSARSPLHFGNGTRLTVT.

The CDR3 protein is CASSETDSYGYTF. The CDR3 DNA sequence: TGTGCCAGCAGCGAGACTGACAGCTATGGCTACACCTTC. J is TRBJ1-2 and V is TRBV9; TRBD1 is a possible D gene (5 bases). The CDR3 is 13 amino acids. V lost 3 bases and J lost 4, with 10 bases in between. Germline CDR1 SGDLS, CDR2 YYNGEE.

Regarding this clonotype: One junction end disagrees with the germline gene, perhaps due to a read error. This chain uses TRBV7-2 with TRBJ2-1; maybe TRBD2 (5 bases). Germline loops: CDR1 SGHTA, CDR2 FQGNSA. CDR3 length: 18 residues. CDR3 coding DNA: TGTGCCACCAGCTTAGTGCCTCCGAGGGTAGCCCACTACAATGAGCAGTTCTTC. Translating gives CATSLVPPRVAHYNEQFF.

This clonotype was observed many times. This rearrangement joins TRBV7-8 to TRBJ2-3; 9 bases are shared with TRBD1. The junction had 6 bases not matched to a gene; V was cut back by 5 bases and J by 3 bases. Germline-derived CDR1 and CDR2 are SGHVS and FQNEAQ. The length of the CDR3 is 15 residues. CDR3 in DNA: TGTGCCAGCAGCACTAGGACAGGGGCTACAGATACGCAGTATTTT. It encodes CASSTRTGATDTQYF.

This clonotype has ten or more counts. This chain joins TRBV7-9 and TRBJ2-3, with D perhaps matching TRBD1 (6 bases). This CDR3 region has 15 residues. The V and J ends lost 5 bases and 0 bases respectively, with 12 bases between them. CDR1 SEHNR and CDR2 FQNEAQ come from the germline V gene (reference sequence). The CDR3 DNA follows: TGTGCCAGCAGCCCGCAGGGGTATAGCACAGATACGCAGTATTTT. Residues: CASSPQGYSTDTQYF. Full variable domain (outside the CDR3, taken from reference TRBV7-9 and TRBJ2-3): DTGVSQNPRHKITKRGQNVTFRCDPISEHNRLYWYRQTLGQGPEFLTYFQNEAQLEKSRLLSDRFSAERPKGSFSTLEIQRTEQGDSAMYLCASSPQGYSTDTQYFGPGTRLTVL.

This clonotype showed up just a few times. This chain joins TRBV10-3 and TRBJ2-7; no clear D gene. CDR1 is ENHRY and CDR2 is SYGVKD in the germline V gene. Trimming cost V 6 bases and J 5 bases, with 11 bases left between them. This CDR3 spans 12 amino acids. The CDR3 reads CAISADYNEQYF. CDR3 in DNA: TGTGCCATCAGCGCCGATTATAACGAGCAGTACTTC.